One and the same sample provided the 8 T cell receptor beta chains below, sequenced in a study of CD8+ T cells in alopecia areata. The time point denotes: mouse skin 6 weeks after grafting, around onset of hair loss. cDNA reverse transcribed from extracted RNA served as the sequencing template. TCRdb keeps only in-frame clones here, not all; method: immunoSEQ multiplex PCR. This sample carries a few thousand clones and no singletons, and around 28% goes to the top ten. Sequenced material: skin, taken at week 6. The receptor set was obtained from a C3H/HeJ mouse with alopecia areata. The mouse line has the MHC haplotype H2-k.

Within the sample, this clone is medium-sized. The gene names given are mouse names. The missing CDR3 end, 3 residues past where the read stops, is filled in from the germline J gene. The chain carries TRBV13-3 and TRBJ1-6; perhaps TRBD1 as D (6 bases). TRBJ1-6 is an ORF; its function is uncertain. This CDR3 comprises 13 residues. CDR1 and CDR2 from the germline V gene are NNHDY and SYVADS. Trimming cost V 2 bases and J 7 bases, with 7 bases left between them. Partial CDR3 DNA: TGTGCCAGCAGTGAAGGGGGAAATTCGCCC. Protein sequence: CASSEGGNSP. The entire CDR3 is CASSEGGNSPLYF.

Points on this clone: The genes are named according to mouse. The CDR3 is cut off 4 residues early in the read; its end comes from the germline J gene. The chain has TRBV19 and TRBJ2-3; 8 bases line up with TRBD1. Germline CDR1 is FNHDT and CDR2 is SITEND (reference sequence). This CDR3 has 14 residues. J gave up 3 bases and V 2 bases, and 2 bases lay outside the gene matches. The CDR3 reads CASSIGTGAETLYF. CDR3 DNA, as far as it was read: TGTGCCAGCAGTATCGGGACAGGAGCAGAA. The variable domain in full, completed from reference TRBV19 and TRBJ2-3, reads GGIITQTPKFLIGQEGQKLTLKCQQNFNHDTMYWYRQDSGKGLRLIYYSITENDLQKGDLSEGYDASREKKSSFSLTVTSAQKNEMAVFLCASSIGTGAETLYFGSGTRLTVL.

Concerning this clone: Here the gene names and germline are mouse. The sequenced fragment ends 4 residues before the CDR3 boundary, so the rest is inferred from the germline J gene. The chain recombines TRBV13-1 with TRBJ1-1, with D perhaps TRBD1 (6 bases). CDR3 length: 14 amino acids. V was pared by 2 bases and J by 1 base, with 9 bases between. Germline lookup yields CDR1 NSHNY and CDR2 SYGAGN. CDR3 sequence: CASSEGTKNTEVFF. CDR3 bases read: TGTGCCAGCAGTGAGGGGACAAAAAACACA.

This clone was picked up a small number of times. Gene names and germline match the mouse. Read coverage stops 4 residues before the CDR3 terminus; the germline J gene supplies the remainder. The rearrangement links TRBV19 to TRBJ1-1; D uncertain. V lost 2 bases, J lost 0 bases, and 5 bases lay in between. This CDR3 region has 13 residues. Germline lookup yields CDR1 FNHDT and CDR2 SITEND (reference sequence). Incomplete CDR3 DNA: TGTGCCAGCAGTATCGGACAGAACACA. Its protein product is CASSIGQNT. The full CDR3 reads CASSIGQNTEVFF.

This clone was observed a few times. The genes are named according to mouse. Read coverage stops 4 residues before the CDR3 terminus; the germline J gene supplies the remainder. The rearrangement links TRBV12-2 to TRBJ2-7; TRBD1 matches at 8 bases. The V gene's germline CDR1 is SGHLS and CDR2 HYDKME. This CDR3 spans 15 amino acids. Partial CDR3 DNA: TGTGCCAGCTCTCTCGAAGCAGGGGGCGGGGAT. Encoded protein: CASSLEAGGGD. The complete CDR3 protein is CASSLEAGGGDEQYF.

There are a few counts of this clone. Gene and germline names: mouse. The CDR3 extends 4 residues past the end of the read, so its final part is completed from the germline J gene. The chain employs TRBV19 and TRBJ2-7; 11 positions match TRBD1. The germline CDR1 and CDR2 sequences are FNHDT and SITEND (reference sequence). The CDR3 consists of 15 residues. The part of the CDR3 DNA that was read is TGTGCCAGCAGCAGGGCCGGGACAGGGGGATAT. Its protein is CASSRAGTGGY. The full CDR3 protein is CASSRAGTGGYEQYF.

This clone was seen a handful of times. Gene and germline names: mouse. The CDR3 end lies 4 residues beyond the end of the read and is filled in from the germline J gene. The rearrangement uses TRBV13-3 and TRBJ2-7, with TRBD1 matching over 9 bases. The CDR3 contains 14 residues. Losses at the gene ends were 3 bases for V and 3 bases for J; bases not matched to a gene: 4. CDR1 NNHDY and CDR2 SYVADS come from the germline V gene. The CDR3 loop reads CASSVDRGRYEQYF. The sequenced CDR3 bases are TGTGCCAGCAGTGTGGACAGGGGCCGCTAT.

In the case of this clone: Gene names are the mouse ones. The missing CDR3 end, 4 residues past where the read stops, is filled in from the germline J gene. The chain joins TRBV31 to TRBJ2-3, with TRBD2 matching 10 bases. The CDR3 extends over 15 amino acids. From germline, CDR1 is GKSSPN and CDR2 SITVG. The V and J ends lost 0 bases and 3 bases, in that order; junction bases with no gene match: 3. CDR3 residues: CAWSLVWGGAETLYF. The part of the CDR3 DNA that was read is TGTGCCTGGAGTCTAGTCTGGGGGGGCGCAGAA.